This T cell receptor beta chain was sequenced for a study of blood T cell repertoires in COVID-19. Under the authors' procedure: Using reference gene primer amplification, nucleated cell counts were estimated. Method: immunoSEQ multiplex PCR; TCRdb's copy keeps in-frame clones and lacks some. Clone size and V and J calls were adopted from that table, with D and trimming inferred from the DNA. This table holds roughly 260,000 clones, more than 70% found once. Germline V gives CDR1 LNHDA, CDR2 SQIVND (reference sequence). V was cut by 5 bases and J by 1 base, with 6 bases left in between. The CDR3 has 13 amino acids.

The TCR comes from a woman between 18 and 29 years old with acute or convalescent COVID-19. The sequenced sample was peripheral blood. V is TRBV19 and J is TRBJ1-3; D remains ambiguous. The CDR3 DNA reads as TGTGCCAGTAGTCCCACATCTGGAAACACCATATATTTT. It specifies CASSPTSGNTIYF.